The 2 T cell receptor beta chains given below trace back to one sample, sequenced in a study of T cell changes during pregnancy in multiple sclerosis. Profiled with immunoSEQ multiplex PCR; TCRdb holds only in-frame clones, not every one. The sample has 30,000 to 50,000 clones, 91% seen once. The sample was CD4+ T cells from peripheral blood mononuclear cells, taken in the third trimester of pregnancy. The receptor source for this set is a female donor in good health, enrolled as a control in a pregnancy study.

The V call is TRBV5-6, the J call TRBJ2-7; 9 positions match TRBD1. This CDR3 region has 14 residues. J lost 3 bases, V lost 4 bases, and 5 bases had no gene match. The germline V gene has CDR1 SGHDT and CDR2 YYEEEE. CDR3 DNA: TGTGCCAGCAGCGGGGGGACAGGGAACTACGAGCAGTACTTC. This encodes CASSGGTGNYEQYF.

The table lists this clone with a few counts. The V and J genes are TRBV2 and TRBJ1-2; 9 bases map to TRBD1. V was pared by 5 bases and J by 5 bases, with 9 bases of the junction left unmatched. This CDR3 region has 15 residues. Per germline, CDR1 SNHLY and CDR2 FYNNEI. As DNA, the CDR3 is TGTGCCAGCAGTTACCGGGACAGGGCCAGTTATGGCTACACCTTC. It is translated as CASSYRDRASYGYTF.